A selection of T cell receptor beta chains follows, all from one sample in a study of Ad26.COV2.S vaccination and SARS-CoV-2 variants. Clones were read by immunoSEQ multiplex PCR, and TCRdb kept only the in-frame ones, dropping some. Of around 450,000 clones in the sample, over 75% are singletons; the top ten hold around 3.6%. The sequenced sample was peripheral blood, obtained in a trial of Ad26.COV2.S vaccine versus placebo. The receptors originated from a person between 18 and 60 years old who received the Ad26.COV2.S COVID-19 vaccine or a placebo. Both conserved end residues are part of each CDR3. D genes are given only for firm matches. The listing skips clone size in some rows; elsewhere it reads once, few, many or a size class.

j_call,v_call,d_call,clone_size,cdr3_aa,cdr3_nt
TRBJ1-1,TRBV7-2,TRBD1,few,CASSSTGQGGVVAFF,TGTGCCAGCAGCTCCACGGGACAGGGGGGGGTTGTAGCTTTCTTT
TRBJ2-7,TRBV6-5,TRBD1,NA,CASSLQTGNFYEQYF,TGTGCCAGCAGTCTACAGACAGGGAACTTCTACGAGCAGTACTTC
TRBJ2-1,TRBV27,NA,NA,CASPRGASYNEQFF,TGTGCCAGTCCTCGGGGGGCCTCCTACAATGAGCAGTTCTTC
TRBJ1-6,TRBV7-9,NA,few,CASSLSSPARGSPLHF,TGTGCCAGCAGCTTAAGTAGTCCAGCAAGGGGTTCACCCCTCCACTTT
TRBJ2-5,TRBV19,TRBD2,NA,CASSIERGGFETQYF,TGTGCCAGTAGTATAGAGCGGGGGGGTTTCGAGACCCAGTACTTC
TRBJ2-7,TRBV6-6,TRBD1,once,CASSPLDRGAYEQYF,TGTGCCAGCAGTCCTCTGGACAGGGGGGCCTACGAGCAGTACTTC
TRBJ2-7,TRBV12-3/TRBV12-4,TRBD1,NA,CATQGAAYEQYF,TGTGCCACACAGGGGGCTGCCTACGAGCAGTACTTC
TRBJ2-7,TRBV3-1/TRBV3-2,NA,NA,CASSQYQGPYEQYF,TGTGCCAGCAGCCAATACCAGGGACCCTACGAGCAGTACTTC
TRBJ2-3,TRBV9,NA,NA,CASSVKGNQPDTQYF,TGTGCCAGCAGCGTGAAGGGAAACCAACCCGATACGCAGTATTTT
TRBJ1-2,TRBV2,NA,NA,CASSDSFRQIYGYTF,TGTGCCAGCAGTGACTCCTTCCGACAGATCTATGGCTACACCTTC
TRBJ2-7,TRBV11-2,NA,once,CASSSTGTYEQYF,TGTGCCAGCAGCTCGACAGGTACCTACGAGCAGTACTTC
TRBJ2-5,TRBV5-6,NA,NA,CASSLGGFGETQYF,TGTGCCAGCAGCTTGGGAGGGTTTGGAGAGACCCAGTACTTC
TRBJ2-7,TRBV19,NA,few,CASSIGTGTEQYF,TGTGCCAGTAGTATAGGCACGGGAACCGAGCAGTACTTC
TRBJ2-2,TRBV3-1/TRBV3-2,TRBD2,NA,CASSPGLPRRRYSAGELFF,TGTGCCAGCAGCCCGGGACTACCCAGGCGAAGATATAGCGCCGGGGAGCTGTTTTTT
TRBJ1-6,TRBV2,NA,NA,CASSAIDGGQSPLHF,TGTGCCAGCAGTGCCATCGACGGGGGCCAATCACCCCTCCACTTT
TRBJ2-7,TRBV28,TRBD1,few,CASSFPGGQGVYEQYF,TGTGCCAGCAGTTTCCCCGGGGGACAGGGGGTCTACGAGCAGTACTTC
TRBJ1-2,TRBV6-5,NA,NA,CASSFNTNYGYTF,TGTGCCAGCAGTTTTAATACTAACTATGGCTACACCTTC
TRBJ2-3,TRBV20-1,NA,NA,CSASSVKGLTDTQYF,TGCAGTGCTAGTAGTGTAAAGGGCCTCACAGATACGCAGTATTTT
TRBJ2-2,TRBV5-1,NA,NA,CASSTTGNTGELFF,TGCGCCAGCAGCACAACGGGGAACACCGGGGAGCTGTTTTTT
TRBJ2-3,TRBV3-1/TRBV3-2,NA,NA,CASSQAGSTDTQYF,TGTGCCAGCAGCCAAGCGGGGAGCACAGATACGCAGTATTTT
TRBJ1-6,TRBV7-9,NA,NA,CASSLQGSPLHF,TGTGCCAGCAGCTTGCAAGGCTCACCCCTCCACTTT
TRBJ2-7,TRBV7-6,TRBD1,NA,CASSLEGTGEGEQYF,TGTGCCAGCAGCTTAGAAGGGACAGGGGAGGGCGAGCAGTACTTC
TRBJ2-3,TRBV4-1,NA,NA,CASSSAYRASDTQYF,TGCGCCAGCAGCTCAGCGTACCGAGCGTCGGATACGCAGTATTTT
TRBJ2-7,TRBV27,NA,once,CASSPSGHFDYEQYF,TGTGCCAGCAGTCCCTCGGGACACTTCGACTACGAGCAGTACTTC
TRBJ2-2,TRBV7-3,NA,NA,CASSLSATTGELFF,TGTGCCAGCAGCTTAAGCGCCACGACCGGGGAGCTGTTTTTT
TRBJ2-7,TRBV4-1,TRBD1,NA,CASSVRDSLTYEQYF,TGCGCCAGCAGCGTCCGGGACAGTCTAACCTACGAGCAGTACTTC
TRBJ2-1,TRBV6-2/TRBV6-3,TRBD1,few,CASSRSGTAVYNEQFF,TGTGCCAGCAGCCGATCGGGGACAGCCGTTTACAATGAGCAGTTCTTC
TRBJ2-5,TRBV6-2/TRBV6-3,TRBD1,NA,CASSPRLPGQGAGETQYF,TGTGCCAGCAGCCCTCGCCTTCCGGGACAGGGGGCAGGGGAGACCCAGTACTTC
TRBJ2-3,TRBV5-1,NA,NA,CASSTHYTDTQYF,TGCGCCAGCAGCACCCACTACACAGATACGCAGTATTTT
TRBJ2-2,TRBV6-5,TRBD2,once,CASSYSISGGTGELFF,TGTGCCAGCAGTTACTCGATCAGCGGGGGAACCGGGGAGCTGTTTTTT
TRBJ2-3,TRBV4-3,NA,NA,CASSQDQTANTQYF,TGCGCCAGCAGCCAAGATCAAACAGCTAATACGCAGTATTTT
TRBJ1-6,TRBV6-6,NA,NA,CARRGESSYNSPLHF,TGTGCCAGACGGGGGGAAAGTTCCTATAATTCACCCCTCCACTTT
TRBJ2-2,TRBV4-3,NA,NA,CASSQARGANTGELFF,TGCGCCAGCAGCCAAGCCAGGGGGGCTAACACCGGGGAGCTGTTTTTT
TRBJ2-2,TRBV7-2,TRBD2,NA,CASSLAWAGETGELFF,TGTGCCAGCAGCTTAGCGTGGGCGGGGGAAACCGGGGAGCTGTTTTTT
TRBJ2-1,TRBV11-2,TRBD2,NA,CASSLNSRTSGGNEQFF,TGTGCCAGCAGCTTAAATAGTAGGACTAGCGGGGGGAATGAGCAGTTCTTC
TRBJ1-5,TRBV7-9,NA,NA,CASSLAMSQGRGHQPQHF,TGTGCCAGCAGCTTAGCGATGAGTCAGGGGAGGGGACATCAGCCCCAGCATTTT
TRBJ2-1,TRBV2,TRBD2,NA,CASSGGRGAYNEQFF,TGTGCCAGCAGTGGAGGGCGGGGGGCCTACAATGAGCAGTTCTTC
TRBJ2-4,TRBV7-2,NA,NA,CASSSPGVAKNIQYF,TGTGCCAGCAGCTCGCCAGGGGTAGCCAAAAACATTCAGTACTTC
TRBJ2-5,TRBV9,TRBD1,NA,CASSSSGTGGQETQYF,TGTGCCAGCAGCTCGTCCGGTACAGGGGGCCAAGAGACCCAGTACTTC
TRBJ2-3,TRBV10-3,TRBD2,NA,CAISEGGEAQYF,TGTGCCATCAGTGAGGGGGGGGAGGCGCAGTATTTT
TRBJ2-7,TRBV10-2,TRBD1,few,CASSPPSTGEVSEQYF,TGCGCCAGCAGCCCACCCTCGACAGGGGAAGTGAGTGAGCAGTACTTC
TRBJ2-7,TRBV2,NA,NA,CASSDLRGPYEQYF,TGTGCCAGCAGTGATTTACGGGGCCCCTACGAGCAGTACTTC
TRBJ2-7,TRBV6-2/TRBV6-3,TRBD2,once,CASSYDGLASGGAYEQYF,TGTGCCAGCAGTTACGACGGCCTGGCTAGCGGGGGGGCCTACGAGCAGTACTTC
TRBJ2-2,TRBV6-6,NA,NA,CASIRPGTGELFF,TGTGCCAGCATTAGGCCGGGCACCGGGGAGCTGTTTTTT
TRBJ2-7,TRBV9,TRBD1,NA,CASSVKGQGSYEQYF,TGTGCCAGCAGCGTGAAGGGACAGGGCTCCTACGAGCAGTACTTC
TRBJ2-1,TRBV5-1,TRBD1,NA,CASITGTGGRVNEQFF,TGCGCCAGCATTACCGGGACAGGGGGCCGGGTCAATGAGCAGTTCTTC
TRBJ2-5,TRBV3-1/TRBV3-2,NA,once,CASSSNVRTSLKETQYF,TGTGCCAGCAGCTCAAATGTCCGGACATCCCTAAAGGAGACCCAGTACTTC
TRBJ2-3,TRBV3-1/TRBV3-2,NA,NA,CASSRGGSTDTQYF,TGTGCCAGCAGCCGAGGGGGAAGCACAGATACGCAGTATTTT
TRBJ2-5,TRBV6-5,NA,NA,CASSSVPSGFETQYF,TGTGCCAGCAGTTCAGTGCCATCGGGTTTCGAGACCCAGTACTTC
TRBJ2-1,TRBV30,NA,NA,CAWSVGLSGDEQFF,TGTGCCTGGAGTGTAGGCCTCTCTGGGGATGAGCAGTTCTTC
TRBJ1-5,TRBV19,TRBD1,NA,CASSTGGGGNQPQHF,TGTGCCAGTAGCACAGGGGGTGGGGGCAATCAGCCCCAGCATTTT
TRBJ2-3,TRBV6-5,NA,NA,CASTSATDTQYF,TGTGCCAGCACGTCCGCTACGGATACGCAGTATTTT
TRBJ1-5,TRBV12-3/TRBV12-4,NA,few,CASSLGPNQPQHF,TGTGCCAGCAGTTTGGGGCCCAATCAGCCCCAGCATTTT
TRBJ1-3,TRBV5-8,NA,NA,CASSFTPKSGNTIYF,TGTGCCAGCAGCTTCACCCCCAAATCTGGAAACACCATATATTTT
TRBJ2-4,TRBV7-9,NA,NA,CASSLVASVTAKNIQYF,TGTGCCAGCAGCTTAGTGGCTAGCGTGACGGCCAAAAACATTCAGTACTTC
TRBJ1-1,TRBV6-5,NA,NA,CASIRGGGVTEAFF,TGTGCCAGCATCCGCGGGGGTGGGGTCACTGAAGCTTTCTTT
TRBJ2-3,TRBV11-3,NA,NA,CASSRGSGTDTQYF,TGTGCCAGCAGCCGAGGATCTGGCACAGATACGCAGTATTTT
TRBJ1-1,TRBV7-2,NA,once,CASSLGAKLNTEAFF,TGTGCCAGCAGCTTAGGGGCCAAGTTGAACACTGAAGCTTTCTTT
TRBJ2-3,TRBV11-2,NA,once,CASSPPSERDTQYF,TGTGCCAGCAGCCCACCTAGCGAACGAGATACGCAGTATTTT
TRBJ2-4,TRBV28,TRBD1,NA,CASRAGGAKNIQYF,TGTGCCAGCAGGGCAGGGGGTGCCAAAAACATTCAGTACTTC